Presented here are 10 T cell receptor beta chains from one specimen sequenced in a study of technical replicates of blood from a few donors. Measured with immunoSEQ multiplex PCR; TCRdb has only the in-frame clones, and not every one. This sample carries about 66,000 clones, 88% of them seen once, and the ten largest clones take approximately 4.4%. Sequenced input: PBMCs. The source is a human donor in good health. Some clones in this sample may be carry-over from other donors' samples.

J is TRBJ2-3 and V is TRBV9, with 12 bases fitting TRBD2. CDR1 and CDR2 (germline): SGDLS, YYNGEE. V dropped 4 bases and J dropped 4; count of bases not matched to a gene: 4. The CDR3 consists of 15 residues. Written as DNA, the CDR3 is TGTGCCAGCAGCTCTAGCGGGGGGGCCGCAGATACGCAGTATTTT. Translation: CASSSSGGAADTQYF.

The chain carries TRBV5-4 and TRBJ2-1; 7 bases map to TRBD1. Germline V CDR1 and CDR2: SGHNT, YYREEE (reference sequence). V shed 5 bases and J 4 bases; nucleotides not matched to a gene: 12. This CDR3 has 16 residues. CDR3 sequence: CASSLTKTGVYNEQFF. DNA for the CDR3: TGTGCCAGCAGTCTGACCAAAACAGGGGTATACAATGAGCAGTTCTTC.

The chain uses TRBV18 and TRBJ1-6; 10 bases line up with TRBD1. In germline, CDR1 is KGHSH, CDR2 LQKENI. The CDR3 totals 19 residues. After removal of 2 bases from V and 7 bases from J, the junction contained 14 bases not matched to a gene. CDR3 DNA: TGTGCCAGCTCACCATATGACCGGACAGGGGGAATATCGAATTCACCCCTCCACTTT. It encodes CASSPYDRTGGISNSPLHF.

This chain joins TRBV15 and TRBJ1-1, with 7 bases matching TRBD1. The CDR3 has 15 amino acids. Germline CDR1 is LNHNV and CDR2 is YYDKDF (reference sequence). V shed 8 bases and J 7 bases; nucleotides not matched to a gene: 16. CDR3 DNA sequence: TGTGCCACCGGACGGACAGGCGCCTACCCAGGTGAAGCTTTCTTT. Encoded protein: CATGRTGAYPGEAFF.

V and J are TRBV7-2 and TRBJ1-5; 9 nucleotides align to TRBD1. V lost 2 bases, J lost 2 bases, and 4 bases stayed unmatched. This CDR3 contains 16 residues. Germline V gene lookup returns CDR1 SGHTA and CDR2 FQGNSA. The CDR3 DNA sequence: TGTGCCAGCAGCTTAAACAGGGGGCTGGGCAATCAGCCCCAGCATTTT. Its translation: CASSLNRGLGNQPQHF.

The chain carries TRBV18 and TRBJ1-2, with no clear D. The CDR3 is 15 amino acids. Germline V lookup: CDR1 KGHSH, CDR2 LQKENI. The V end was cut by 6 bases, the J end by 0 bases, with 14 bases between. CDR3 region: CASSRPLQANYGYTF. The CDR3 DNA sequence: TGTGCCAGCTCCAGACCCCTGCAGGCTAACTATGGCTACACCTTC.

The chain employs TRBV7-9 and TRBJ1-2; D perhaps matches TRBD1 (5 bases). Germline values: CDR1 SEHNR, CDR2 FQNEAQ (reference sequence). The CDR3 contains 15 residues. V gave up 2 bases and J gave up 2 bases, with 12 bases separating them. The CDR3 here is CASSLSDSTNYGYTF. CDR3 bases: TGTGCCAGCAGCTTATCCGACAGTACGAACTATGGCTACACCTTC.

The chain uses TRBV10-2 and TRBJ2-3; tentatively, D is TRBD1 (5 bases). The CDR3 contains 13 residues. CDR1 WSHSY and CDR2 SAAADI come from the germline V gene. V dropped 3 bases and J dropped 7 bases, with 11 bases sitting between them. Here the CDR3 DNA reads TGCGCCAGCAGTGAATTGGTGGGGCATACGCAGTATTTT. Protein product: CASSELVGHTQYF.

This clone occurred once. V gene TRBV5-4 combines with J gene TRBJ1-2; D gene ambiguous. CDR1 SGHNT and CDR2 YYREEE come from the germline V gene (reference sequence). Deletions cut 5 bases from V and 6 bases from J, with 17 bases between. The CDR3 length is 14 residues. In DNA, the CDR3 is TGTGCCAGCAGGCCGGGATGGGTCCTCGATGGCTACACCTTC. This codes for CASRPGWVLDGYTF.

The chain has TRBV7-2 and TRBJ2-5; 9 bases fit TRBD1. CDR1 and CDR2 from the germline V gene are SGHTA and FQGNSA. This CDR3 spans 13 amino acids. The J segment lost 5 bases and the V segment lost 5 bases, leaving 3 bases of the junction unmatched. CDR3 DNA sequence: TGTGCCAGCAGCCGGACAGGGGCGGAGACCCAGTACTTC. Translation: CASSRTGAETQYF.